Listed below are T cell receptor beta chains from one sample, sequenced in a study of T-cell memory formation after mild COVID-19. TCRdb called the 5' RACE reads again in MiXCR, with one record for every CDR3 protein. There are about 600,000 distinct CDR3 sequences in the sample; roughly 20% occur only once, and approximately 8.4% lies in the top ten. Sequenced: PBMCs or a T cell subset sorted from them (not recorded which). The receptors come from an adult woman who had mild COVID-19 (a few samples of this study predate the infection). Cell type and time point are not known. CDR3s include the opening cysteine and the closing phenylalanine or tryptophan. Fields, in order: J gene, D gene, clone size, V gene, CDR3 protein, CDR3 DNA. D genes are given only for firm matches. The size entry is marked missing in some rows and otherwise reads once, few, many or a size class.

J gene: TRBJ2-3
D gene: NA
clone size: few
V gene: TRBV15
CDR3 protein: CATSGTSTDTQYF
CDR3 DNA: TGTGCCACCTCTGGTACTAGCACAGATACGCAGTATTTT

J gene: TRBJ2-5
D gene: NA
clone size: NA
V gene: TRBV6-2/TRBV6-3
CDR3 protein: CASSPQTPGGQETQYF
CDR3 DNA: TGTGCCAGCAGTCCCCAGACCCCCGGGGGACAAGAGACCCAGTACTTC

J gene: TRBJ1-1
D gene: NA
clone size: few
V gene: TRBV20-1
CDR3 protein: CSVKRTGTLTLNTESFF
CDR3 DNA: TGCAGTGTAAAGCGGACCGGGACACTGACTCTGAACACTGAATCTTTCTTT

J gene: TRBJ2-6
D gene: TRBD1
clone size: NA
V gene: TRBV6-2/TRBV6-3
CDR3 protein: CASSYEEGALISGANVLTF
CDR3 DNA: TGTGCCAGCAGTTATGAAGAGGGGGCTCTTATTTCTGGGGCCAACGTCCTGACTTTC

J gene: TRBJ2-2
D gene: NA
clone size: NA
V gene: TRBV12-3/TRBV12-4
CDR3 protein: CASRSIGTVITGELFF
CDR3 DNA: TGTGCCAGCAGGTCCATAGGGACCGTCATCACCGGGGAGCTGTTTTTT

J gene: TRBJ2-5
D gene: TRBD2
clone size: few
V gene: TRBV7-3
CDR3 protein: CASSAGGRETQYF
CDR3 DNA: TGTGCCAGCAGTGCGGGGGGGAGGGAGACCCAGTACTTC

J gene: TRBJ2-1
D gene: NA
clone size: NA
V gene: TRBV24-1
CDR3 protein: CATSHPTGTHATNEQFF
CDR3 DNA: TGTGCCACCAGTCACCCGACAGGGACTCACGCAACCAATGAGCAGTTCTTC

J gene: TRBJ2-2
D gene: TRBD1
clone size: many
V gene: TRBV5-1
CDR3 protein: CASSPTGGTGELFF
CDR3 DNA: TGCGCCAGCAGCCCTACAGGGGGCACCGGGGAGCTGTTTTTT

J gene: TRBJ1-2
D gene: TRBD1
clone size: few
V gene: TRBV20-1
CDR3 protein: CSARDSRQGGGYTF
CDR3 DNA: TGCAGTGCTAGAGATTCGAGACAGGGAGGTGGCTACACCTTC

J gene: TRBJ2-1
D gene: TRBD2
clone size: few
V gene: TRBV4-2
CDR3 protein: CASSQALLASGGQQFF
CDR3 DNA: TGTGCCAGCAGCCAAGCGCTCCTTGCTAGCGGGGGTCAACAGTTCTTC